Given below is one T cell receptor (beta chain) in context. Its antigen remains undetermined. Base qualities are missing; no much larger clone stands one base away. Spanning cysteine to phenylalanine, the CDR3 consists of 15 amino acids. Just CDR3 DNA is preserved here, 45 bases in frame from base 1. Relative to germline, V is 9 bases shorter and J is 2 bases shorter, with 19 bases between their ends. CDR1 ENHRY and CDR2 SYGVKD were looked up in the germline V gene. The sample belongs to a study of tumor-infiltrating lymphocytes in primary liver carcinoma (TCRdb year 2017). Background on the whole study: Of the five patients (three men and two women, aged 30 to 69 years), four had hepatocellular carcinoma and one had combined HCC and intrahepatic cholangiocarcinoma. Samples yielded roughly 3.65 to 7.5 million productive TCRbeta reads; read depth did not differ significantly between tissue types. Across five regions of each liver tumor, along with adjacent normal tissue and blood, the study brought together TCRbeta repertoire sequencing, expression microarrays and whole-exome sequencing. TCRbeta repertoire sequencing covered roughly 35 specimens from 5 patients: 25 or so tumor regions, 5 adjacent noncancerous liver tissues and 5 peripheral blood samples. Agilent mRNA microarray profiling was performed on the approximately 25 tumor region samples to relate TCRbeta repertoire diversity to the local molecular phenotype. The five patients had tumors staged T1-T3 N0M0, with maximum diameters ranging from about 4 to 10 cm. Repertoires from technical replicates were highly reproducible, with mean shared-clone rates approximately 0.88 and correlation coefficients above 0.98.

Without any cell sorting, total RNA and DNA were co-extracted from around 18-30 mg of bulk tissue using the AllPrep DNA/RNA mini kit. Roughly five patients with histopathologically diagnosed primary liver carcinoma underwent surgical resection in China between 2015 and 2016. Patients had chronic HBV infection and were treatment-naive at sampling. Each tumor was sampled at five spatially separated regions: the superior, inferior, left-lateral and right-lateral poles and the tumor centre. Histology showed that every tumor sample contained more than 75% viable tumor cells. Each fresh piece of tumor and adjacent tissue was cut in two, with one half stored in RNAlater at -80 degrees C and the other half sent for histology. Starting from approximately 500 ng total RNA, TCRbeta-specific cDNA was produced by reverse transcription with a constant-region primer and ProtoScript II reverse transcriptase. The TCRbeta libraries were prepared through three rounds of nested multiplex PCR following a slightly modified ARM-PCR procedure. Each of the first two PCR rounds ran for around 11 cycles and used multiplex TRBV1-TRBV30 forward primers together with a Cbeta reverse primer. Sample barcodes and Illumina adapters were added in a final 25-cycle PCR with Deep VentR polymerase. Before sequencing, amplicons of 200-500 bp were purified from gel using a QIAquick gel extraction kit. An Illumina HiSeq 2500 was used to sequence the TCRbeta amplicons with 250-bp paired-end reads. In the original analysis: Trimmomatic v0.33 was used to quality-trim the reads, and FLASH v1.2.11 was used to merge paired reads so that full CDR3 sequences could be recovered. V, D and J germline segments were assigned to the rearranged TCRbeta sequences using MiGEC v1.2.1b. Clonotype statistics, along with Shannon-Wiener diversity indices, were calculated using VDJtools v1.0.0. Except for diversity analysis, only the 250 most abundant clonotypes of each sample were used in subsequent analyses to reduce sampling bias. TCRdb's own reprocessing of the public reads used fastp at Q25 and MiXCR and kept productive beta chains. Rows are combined by CDR3 protein, so each entry shows the most common genes and DNA. The V and J calls and clone size come from TCRdb's table, not from the authors' own analysis. A total of over 35,000 distinct CDR3 sequences appear in this sample, 70% to 85% of them only once. 16% of the sample goes to the ten largest clones.

Results and caveats for the whole study, not just this receptor: The top 250 clones accounted for a significantly greater share of the repertoire in tumors than in blood (p = 0.039). Since the samples were bulk and unsorted, there was no way to compare CD4+ and CD8+ T cell repertoires. Only about 7-24% of top clones were present in all five regions of a tumor, suggesting spatial heterogeneity of tumor-infiltrating T cells. Repertoire overlap was higher between tumor regions (mean about 36%) than tumor-adjacent (roughly 17%) or tumor-blood (roughly 14%) pairs, consistent with antigen-driven expansion. Only the TCR beta chain was sequenced, which likely underestimates true repertoire diversity because unpaired alpha chains were not captured. With just a few patients in the study, the authors point out that the findings should be validated in a larger study.

The TCR was taken from a man aged 40-49 years with primary liver carcinoma and hepatitis B virus infection. The specimen sequenced was liver tumor tissue from sampling region 4. Read against the paper, the sample's cell subset or site label means: tumor region T4, right-lateral pole. Recombination joined TRBV10-3 with TRBJ1-1; a tentative D call is TRBD1 (6 bases match). Here the CDR3 is given as CAISIGGQENTEAFF. The bases read TGTGCCATTTCCATCGGGGGACAAGAAAACACTGAAGCTTTCTTT.